Sequencing of this T cell receptor beta chain was carried out in a study of low-dose radiotherapy and immunotherapy resistance in tumors (dated by TCRdb to the early 2020s). In terms of the full investigation: Cohort 1 received 0.5 Gy per fraction every 2 weeks, with a prescribed total PTV dose of 6.5 Gy. Cohort 2 received 1 Gy per fraction every two weeks, with a total of 13 Gy over 26 weeks. Patients were given nivolumab as a 240 mg flat dose every two weeks and ipilimumab at 1 mg/kg every six weeks, with both drugs delivered intravenously. Every two weeks, patients got intravenous cyclophosphamide at 200 mg/m2, given one day ahead of each radiation and immunotherapy administration. Patients took aspirin 300 mg orally once daily for four cycles, starting on cycle 1 day 1. The trial did not randomize participants into treatment groups. Eight patients were included in the translational analysis: three from the first dose cohort and the first five from the second dose cohort.

This clonotype was detected many times. What antigen it recognizes has not been identified. Base qualities were left out, and no much larger clone turns up one base away. Explained via the paper, the time point label denotes: before trial treatment. The donors took part in RACIN, a single-arm, phase I, dose-escalation trial that combined nivolumab, ipilimumab, aspirin, low-dose cyclophosphamide and low-dose radiotherapy. Eligible patients had advanced, TIL-negative solid tumors. Superscript III and a set of TRAV- and TRBV-specific primers were used to synthesize first-strand cDNA, so that both TCRalpha and TCRbeta chains were covered. TCRs were amplified with Phusion for about 20 PCR cycles using a constant-region primer together with the adapter attached to the V primers. Amplification of the isolated mRNA was done with the MessageAmp II aRNA Amplification Kit, which involved a roughly 15-hour in vitro transcription at 37 degrees C. mRNA for TCR sequencing was isolated with the Dynabeads mRNA DIRECT Purification Kit. A second roughly 24-cycle Phusion PCR added indexed Illumina adapters, and products were purified with AMPure XP beads. Deep sequencing of the TCRalpha and TCRbeta libraries was carried out on an Illumina MiniSeq instrument. As for the authors' bioinformatics: Using custom Perl scripts, TCR sequences encoding the same protein were pooled, out-of-frame sequences were removed, and the abundance of each clonotype was computed. Any TCR sequence backed by just one read was left out of the analysis. Shannon entropy, Gini index, clonality, richness, and the frequency of TCRs shared between repertoires were included as repertoire metrics. TCRdb handled the public reads itself, with Q25 trimming in fastp and clone calling in MiXCR, and kept productive beta chains. Rows are combined by CDR3 protein, so each entry shows the most common genes and DNA. TCRdb's processing, not the authors' own work, is the source of the V and J calls. The sample table contains more than 85,000 distinct CDR3 sequences; only one count was recorded for under 9.5% of them. The top ten hold under 1.1% of the sample.

V is reduced by 6 bases and J by 5 bases, leaving a spacing of 17 bases between them. Taken from the germline V gene (reference sequence), the CDR1 and CDR2 loops are LNHDA and SQIVND. From the cysteine up to the phenylalanine, the CDR3 has a length of 14 residues. Here the CDR3 DNA is all that survives: 42 bases in frame from base 1. The chain was built from TRBV19 and TRBJ2-7; the D gene is perhaps TRBD2, from 7 matching bases. The receptor was isolated from a male donor with prostate cancer. The sample in question was PBMCs, obtained before treatment. The DNA sequence is given as TGTGCCAGTAGCCCGGGGGCGGGAGTGAACGAGCAGTACTTC. Translated, this is CASSPGAGVNEQYF.